This TCR beta chain was recorded in a study of CXCR3-negative and CXCR3-positive naive CD8 T cells. Study-level points and caveats: Higher TRB CDR3 hydrophobicity marked CXCR3-positive naive cells relative to CXCR3-negative naive cells.

CDR3 length: 12 amino acids. The germline V gene encodes CDR1 KGHSH and CDR2 LQKENI. Each TRB cDNA library was prepared by 5' RACE (with UMI labels). Reprocessing the 5' RACE reads, TCRdb reports a single entry for every CDR3 protein and omits DNA. Its table lists approximately 88,000 distinct CDR3 sequences. A note on this clonotype: Its antigen remains unknown.

The study sorted every CD8+ T cell subset in triplicate at hundreds of thousands of cells each. V usage is TRBV18 and J usage is TRBJ1-2. Sequencing input: naive CXCR3- CD8+ T cells from blood. The subset denotes: CD45RO-CCR7+CD27+CD95- naive CD8+ T cells lacking CXCR3 (TNR3-). The clonotype originates from a human donor in good health. Some clones in this sample may be carry-over from other donors' samples. This chain's CDR3 is CASSPTNYGYTF.